Each of the 17 T cell receptor beta chains below was sequenced from the same sample in a study of CD8+CD57+ T cells in acquired aplastic anemia. Whoever was chosen for sequencing had shown CD8+CD57+ cell expansion by flow cytometry. Both TCR beta VDJ combination and CDR3 sequence profiling were carried out. Genomic DNA was the template for this profiling. MiXCR was run by TCRdb on the reads, yielding one entry per CDR3 protein. The repertoire includes around 130,000 distinct CDR3 sequences, 50% to 70% of them detected once, and roughly 29% sits in the top ten. Sequenced sample: sorted CD4+, CD8+, or CD8+CD57+ T cells (not recorded which) from PBMCs. Every receptor here comes from a human donor with aplastic anemia.

In its sample, this clonotype was seen many times. The chain links TRBV20-1 to TRBJ1-5; D is unclear. This CDR3 has 13 amino acids. V was clipped by 3 bases and J by 0 bases, with 6 bases between them. Germline V gene data show CDR1 as DFQATT and CDR2 as SNEGSKA (reference sequence). CDR3 nucleotides: TGCAGTGCTAGGCAGCTTAGCAATCAGCCCCAGCATTTT. This codes for CSARQLSNQPQHF.

The rearrangement uses TRBV25-1 and TRBJ1-4, with a tentative D call TRBD1 (5 bases). Trimming left V 3 bases short and J 6 bases short, with 14 bases between. CDR1 and CDR2 (germline): MGHDK, SYGVNS. The CDR3 has 15 amino acids. In DNA, the CDR3 is TGTGCCAGCAGTGAGTCCACGGGACCTCATGAAAAACTGTTTTTT. This gives the protein CASSESTGPHEKLFF.

This clonotype was recorded at least ten times. This chain joins TRBV5-4 and TRBJ2-1, with 8 bases identical to TRBD2. This CDR3 comprises 15 residues. Germline CDR1 SGHNT, CDR2 YYREEE (reference sequence). J gave up 7 bases and V 0 bases, and 6 bases lay outside the gene matches. The CDR3 sequence is CASSLATGGQNEQFF. CDR3 bases: TGTGCCAGCAGCTTGGCGACGGGGGGGCAGAATGAGCAGTTCTTC.

This clonotype was recorded once. One end of the junction is discordant with germline, which a read error may explain. The rearrangement links TRBV29-1 to TRBJ1-2, with D tentatively TRBD1 (5 bases). This CDR3 has 16 amino acids. The V gene's germline CDR1 is SQVTM and CDR2 ANQGSEA. This chain's CDR3 is CSVGGGGIADSYGSTF. For the CDR3, the DNA is TGCAGCGTTGGGGGGGGAGGGATTGCCGATAGCTATGGCTCCACCTTC.

The V call is TRBV29-1, the J call TRBJ1-1, with D maybe TRBD1 (6 bases). The germline V gene has CDR1 SQVTM and CDR2 ANQGSEA. Deletions cut 6 bases from V and 0 bases from J, with 14 bases between. CDR3 length: 14 residues. CDR3 protein: CSVARQDMNTEAFF. The CDR3 nucleotides read TGCAGCGTCGCCCGACAGGACATGAACACTGAAGCTTTCTTT.

V gene TRBV19 combines with J gene TRBJ2-7, with 7 bases aligning to TRBD2. The CDR3 consists of 14 residues. Germline CDR1 is LNHDA and CDR2 is SQIVND (reference sequence). V shed 4 bases and J 1 base; nucleotides not matched to a gene: 4. CDR3 protein: CASSTPGGSYEQYF. The CDR3, as DNA: TGTGCCAGTAGTACGCCCGGGGGGTCCTACGAGCAGTACTTC.

The sample holds many counts of this clonotype. The CDR3 nucleotides are TGTGCCAGCAGCCATACAGGGGACCCCGAAGCTTTCTTT. It encodes CASSHTGDPEAFF. The chain recombines TRBV6-1 with TRBJ1-1; 7 nucleotides agree with TRBD1. The V gene's germline CDR1 is MNHNS and CDR2 SASEGT. The CDR3 runs to 13 residues. The V and J ends lost 6 bases and 8 bases, in that order; junction bases with no gene match: 9.

This clonotype was observed a handful of times. The J gene is TRBJ1-1, the V gene TRBV18; D is ambiguous. Germline V gene data show CDR1 as KGHSH and CDR2 as LQKENI. The CDR3 length is 14 residues. Trimming shortened V by 0 bases and J by 1 base, and 6 bases separated the two germline ends. The CDR3 loop is CASSPPQSNTEAFF. For the CDR3, the DNA is TGTGCCAGCTCACCACCACAGTCGAACACTGAAGCTTTCTTT.

This chain links TRBV9 with TRBJ1-1; the D is unclear. The CDR3 consists of 15 residues. Per the germline V gene, CDR1 is SGDLS and CDR2 is YYNGEE. With 0 bases removed from V and 0 bases from J, the gap between germline ends came to 9 bases. The CDR3 coding sequence is TGTGCCAGCAGCGTAGTGGGGAGTCTGAACACTGAAGCTTTCTTT. Translated: CASSVVGSLNTEAFF.

This chain's CDR3 is CAISDTGNTIYF. The CDR3 nucleotides are TGTGCCATCAGTGATACCGGAAACACCATATATTTT. The rearrangement joins TRBV10-3 to TRBJ1-3; D gene ambiguous. The CDR3 sequence is 12 residues long. The V end was cut by 3 bases, the J end by 4 bases, with 4 bases between. Germline V CDR1 and CDR2: ENHRY, SYGVKD.

On this clonotype itself: This CDR3 is missing its conserved last phenylalanine or tryptophan, likely due to a read error. This chain connects TRBV7-8 to TRBJ2-7, with D possibly being TRBD1 (5 bases). CDR3 length: 14 amino acids. Germline-derived CDR1 and CDR2 are SGHVS and FQNEAQ. The V and J ends lost 6 bases and 3 bases respectively, with 15 bases between them. The CDR3 protein is CASSLVQGIYEQYL. The CDR3 bases are TGTGCCAGCAGTCTCGTTCAGGGTATCTACGAGCAGTACCTC.

This chain links TRBV12-3 or TRBV12-4 with TRBJ2-3; a possible D gene is TRBD2 (6 bases). The CDR3 sequence is 15 residues long. V was clipped by 5 bases and J by 3 bases, with 15 bases between them. CDR3 loop: CASSPRQAGTDTQYF. As DNA, the CDR3 is TGTGCCAGCAGTCCCCGGCAGGCGGGGACAGATACGCAGTATTTT.

The rearrangement uses TRBV10-3 and TRBJ1-4, with D possibly matching TRBD1 (5 bases). V lost 7 bases and J lost 11, with 8 bases in between. There are 10 residues in the CDR3. Germline V gives CDR1 ENHRY, CDR2 SYGVKD. This CDR3 is CAITREKLFF. In DNA, the CDR3 is TGTGCCATCACCAGGGAGAAACTGTTTTTT.

V gene TRBV7-6 combines with J gene TRBJ1-1; no firm D call. Trimming removed 2 bases at V and 1 base at J, with 11 bases between. CDR3 length equals 15 residues. Germline V gene lookup returns CDR1 SGHVS and CDR2 FNYEAQ. The CDR3 nucleotides are TGTGCCAGCAGCTTATATCCCAGGCCGAACACTGAAGCTTTCTTT. Translating it yields CASSLYPRPNTEAFF.

A note on this clonotype: As the CDR3 is not closed by the conserved phenylalanine or tryptophan, this likely results from a read error. The chain carries TRBV6-4 and TRBJ1-6; TRBD1 matches at 7 bases. CDR1 and CDR2 from the germline V gene are MRHNA and SNTAGT. The CDR3 is 15 amino acids. V lost 3 bases and J lost 7; bases outside the gene matches: 6. DNA for the CDR3: TGTGCCAGCAGTGAAGTGGAACAGGGGAATTCACCCCTCCACCTT. Amino acids: CASSEVEQGNSPLHL.

The chain has TRBV5-1 and TRBJ1-1, with 7 bases matching TRBD1. The germline V gene encodes CDR1 SGHRS and CDR2 YFSETQ. The V and J ends lost 4 bases and 0 bases, in that order; junction bases with no gene match: 6. The CDR3 is made up of 15 amino acids. The CDR3 bases are TGCGCCAGCAGCCGGGACAGTCTTATGAACACTGAAGCTTTCTTT. Translation: CASSRDSLMNTEAFF. The entire variable domain, with the rest obtained from reference TRBV5-1 and TRBJ1-1, is as follows: KAGVTQTPRYLIKTRGQQVTLSCSPISGHRSVSWYQQTPGQGLQFLFEYFSETQRNKGNFPGRFSGRQFSNSRSEMNVSTLELGDSALYLCASSRDSLMNTEAFFGQGTRLTVV.

This chain uses TRBV15 with TRBJ2-5; D gene unclear. Trimming left V 0 bases short and J 2 bases short, with 13 bases between. The germline CDR1 and CDR2 sequences are LNHNV and YYDKDF (reference sequence). This CDR3 is 16 amino acids long. The CDR3 here is CATSRDTRHLQETQYF. DNA for the CDR3: TGTGCCACCAGCAGAGATACCCGACACCTGCAAGAGACCCAGTACTTC.